Listed below are T cell receptor beta chains from one sample, sequenced in a study of a mutant IDH1 vaccine in newly diagnosed glioma. These receptors are not linked to any known antigen. TCRdb's table, derived via immunoSEQ multiplex PCR, lists solely in-frame clones and lacks some. The table shows some 48,000 clones, with roughly 80% occurring only once. The starting material was PBMCs, obtained from a glioma patient whose treatment included an IDH1 peptide vaccine. These receptors were obtained from a man aged 40-50 years with glioma. Each CDR3 is given with its conserved first and last residue. The order of the fields is V gene, J gene, clone size, D gene, CDR3 protein, CDR3 DNA. D genes are given only for firm matches. A clone size is listed for some rows: how often the clone was seen (once, few, many), or a class if it is expanded.

TRBV6-4	TRBJ1-2	.	.	CASSDSYGGYTF	TGTGCCAGCAGTGACTCATATGGTGGCTACACCTTC
TRBV13	TRBJ1-6	.	TRBD1	CASSVTGRNSPLHF	TGTGCCAGCAGCGTGACAGGGAGAAATTCACCCCTCCACTTT
TRBV7-2	TRBJ1-1	few	TRBD1	CASSFGTVMNTEAFF	TGTGCCAGCAGCTTTGGGACAGTCATGAACACTGAAGCTTTCTTT
TRBV13	TRBJ1-6	.	.	CASSSLPLTSSPLHF	TGTGCCAGCAGCTCGCTCCCCCTCACAAGTTCACCCCTCCACTTT
TRBV15	TRBJ2-4	.	.	CATSRDGGPRNIQYF	TGTGCCACCAGCAGAGACGGGGGCCCCAGAAACATTCAGTACTTC
TRBV30	TRBJ1-4	once	.	CAWNTQGGEKLFF	TGTGCCTGGAATACACAGGGAGGTGAAAAACTGTTTTTT
TRBV6-1	TRBJ1-5	.	TRBD1	CASSLTGGAQHF	TGTGCCAGCAGCCTCACAGGGGGGGCCCAGCATTTT
TRBV5-1	TRBJ2-1	.	.	CASSLQGGNEQFF	TGCGCCAGCAGCTTGCAAGGTGGCAATGAGCAGTTCTTC
TRBV7-9	TRBJ2-5	few	TRBD2	CASSFRTSGDQETQYF	TGTGCCAGCAGCTTCAGGACTAGCGGGGACCAAGAGACCCAGTACTTC
TRBV4-1	TRBJ2-2	.	.	CASSPDSGELFF	TGCGCCAGCAGCCCGGATTCCGGGGAGCTGTTTTTT
TRBV7-8	TRBJ2-7	.	.	CASSFQGYEQYF	TGTGCCAGCAGCTTCCAAGGGTACGAGCAGTACTTC
TRBV19	TRBJ1-2	once	.	CASSIVGGRAGYTF	TGTGCCAGTAGTATAGTGGGGGGAAGAGCCGGCTACACCTTC
TRBV19	TRBJ2-1	.	TRBD2	CASSIRGGNNEQFF	TGTGCCAGTAGTATCCGGGGGGGTAACAATGAGCAGTTCTTC
TRBV4-1	TRBJ1-3	.	.	CASSQDPGTNTIYF	TGCGCCAGCAGCCAAGATCCGGGCACAAACACCATATATTTT
TRBV6-5	TRBJ2-2	few	TRBD1	CASRGTVNTGELFF	TGTGCCAGCAGAGGGACAGTGAACACCGGGGAGCTGTTTTTT
TRBV7-6	TRBJ1-4	.	.	CASSLERSVPDNEKLFF	TGTGCCAGCAGCTTAGAAAGATCGGTGCCCGATAATGAAAAACTGTTTTTT
TRBV6-4	TRBJ2-5	.	.	CASSDYLGPPEGETQYF	TGTGCCAGCAGTGACTATCTGGGACCTCCCGAGGGAGAGACCCAGTACTTC
TRBV29-1	TRBJ1-1	.	.	CSVEGQPDTEAFF	TGCAGCGTTGAAGGACAGCCTGACACTGAAGCTTTCTTT
TRBV6-1	TRBJ2-7	.	TRBD1	CASSDPGTGTYEQYF	TGTGCCAGCAGTGACCCCGGGACAGGTACCTACGAGCAGTACTTC
TRBV4-2	TRBJ2-5	.	TRBD2	CASSQTSGGSVVETQYF	TGTGCCAGCAGCCAAACTAGCGGGGGCTCTGTAGTGGAGACCCAGTACTTC
TRBV6-5	TRBJ1-2	once	.	CASGSGRLREGYTF	TGTGCCAGCGGGTCGGGCAGGCTTAGAGAAGGCTACACCTTC
TRBV14	TRBJ1-2	.	TRBD1	CASQKDRGYGYTF	TGTGCCAGCCAAAAAGACAGGGGATATGGCTACACCTTC
TRBV9	TRBJ2-2	.	.	CASSVLSGELFF	TGTGCCAGCAGCGTACTATCCGGGGAGCTGTTTTTT
TRBV9	TRBJ2-3	.	TRBD2	CASSGSGVRTDTQYF	TGTGCCAGCAGCGGTAGCGGGGTTCGCACAGATACGCAGTATTTT
TRBV4-2	TRBJ1-1	.	.	CASSRRNGGGMNTEAFF	TGTGCCAGCAGCCGGCGTAACGGGGGTGGAATGAACACTGAAGCTTTCTTT
TRBV7-8	TRBJ1-5	.	TRBD1	CASSLRTGNQPQHF	TGTGCCAGCAGCTTGCGGACAGGAAATCAGCCCCAGCATTTT
TRBV12-5	TRBJ1-4	.	TRBD1	CASGLGWKSGTGNLFNEKLFF	TGTGCTAGTGGTTTGGGTTGGAAATCCGGGACAGGGAATCTATTTAATGAAAAACTGTTTTTT
TRBV5-4	TRBJ1-1	.	.	CASSLDRVYEAFF	TGTGCCAGCAGCTTGGATCGCGTTTATGAAGCTTTCTTT
TRBV2	TRBJ2-1	.	TRBD1	CASSPGTGFNEQFF	TGTGCCAGCAGTCCGGGGACAGGATTCAATGAGCAGTTCTTC
TRBV9	TRBJ2-1	.	.	CASSPFRGGGAGNEQFF	TGTGCCAGCAGCCCTTTCCGGGGAGGGGGGGCCGGGAATGAGCAGTTCTTC
TRBV4-1	TRBJ1-2	.	.	CASSQGGLQYYGYTF	TGCGCCAGCAGCCAAGGGGGTTTGCAGTACTATGGCTACACCTTC
TRBV5-1	TRBJ2-7	.	.	CASSLGGSSYEQYF	TGCGCCAGCAGCTTGGGGGGGAGCTCCTACGAGCAGTACTTC
TRBV19	TRBJ2-3	.	.	CASSSMSPVTGTDTQYF	TGTGCCAGTAGTAGTATGTCCCCTGTAACTGGCACAGATACGCAGTATTTT
TRBV14	TRBJ2-1	.	.	CASSHLVSKEQFF	TGTGCCAGCAGCCATCTGGTCTCCAAGGAGCAGTTCTTC
TRBV27	TRBJ2-7	.	.	CASSLQSSYEQYF	TGTGCCAGCAGTCTACAGAGCTCCTACGAGCAGTACTTC
TRBV2	TRBJ2-1	few	TRBD2	CASSEPLAGGNNEQFF	TGTGCCAGCAGTGAACCCCTAGCGGGGGGGAACAATGAGCAGTTCTTC
TRBV10-2	TRBJ2-5	.	.	CASSTGLETQYF	TGCGCCAGCAGCACAGGGTTGGAGACCCAGTACTTC
TRBV5-1	TRBJ1-2	once	TRBD1	CASSAGTGGYGYTF	TGCGCCAGCAGCGCCGGGACAGGGGGGTATGGCTACACCTTC
TRBV7-2	TRBJ1-1	few	.	CASSFDRLTLRAFF	TGTGCCAGCAGCTTCGACAGACTTACACTGCGAGCTTTCTTT
TRBV9	TRBJ2-5	.	.	CASSVRERARETQYF	TGTGCCAGCAGCGTTAGGGAGAGGGCGCGTGAGACCCAGTACTTC
TRBV5-1	TRBJ1-6	.	.	CASSPRGTGLNSPLHF	TGCGCCAGCAGTCCCCGCGGCACAGGTCTTAATTCACCCCTCCACTTT
TRBV6-6	TRBJ1-2	.	.	CASTSYYGYTF	TGTGCCAGCACGTCCTACTATGGCTACACCTTC
TRBV5-1	TRBJ1-2	.	TRBD1	CASSSSGTGTFGYTF	TGCGCCAGCAGTTCCTCCGGGACAGGGACTTTTGGCTACACCTTC
TRBV6-5	TRBJ1-1	.	TRBD1	CASSYSTGANTEAFF	TGTGCCAGCAGTTACTCGACAGGGGCGAACACTGAAGCTTTCTTT
TRBV5-1	TRBJ1-1	.	.	CASSLGGIPRVGAEAFF	TGCGCCAGCAGCTTGGGAGGGATCCCCAGGGTAGGGGCTGAAGCTTTCTTT
TRBV6-5	TRBJ2-3	.	.	CASSGSTDTQYF	TGTGCCAGCAGCGGGAGCACAGATACGCAGTATTTT
TRBV29-1	TRBJ1-2	.	.	CSVDRDVTNYGYTF	TGCAGCGTTGACAGGGACGTTACTAACTATGGCTACACCTTC
TRBV7-2	TRBJ2-7	.	TRBD2	CASSLGAGGPHEQYF	TGTGCCAGCAGCTTAGGGGCGGGGGGGCCCCACGAGCAGTACTTC
TRBV7-3	TRBJ2-7	.	.	CASSPRGGAVASRHEQYF	TGTGCCAGCAGCCCTAGAGGGGGGGCGGTCGCCTCTCGTCACGAGCAGTACTTC
TRBV6-5	TRBJ1-1	.	TRBD1	CASSTQGTTEAFF	TGTGCCAGCAGCACACAGGGGACGACTGAAGCTTTCTTT
TRBV5-4	TRBJ2-6	.	TRBD1	CASSPGTGGAAGANVLTF	TGTGCCAGCAGCCCCGGGACAGGGGGCGCGGCTGGGGCCAACGTCCTGACTTTC
TRBV11-2	TRBJ1-6	.	.	CASSSYNSPLHF	TGTGCCAGCAGCTCTTATAATTCACCCCTCCACTTT
TRBV4-1	TRBJ2-2	.	TRBD2	CASSQGVLAGGTGELFF	TGCGCCAGCAGCCAAGGGGTTCTAGCGGGGGGTACCGGGGAGCTGTTTTTT